The clone carrying this TCR beta chain was counted a few times. PCR amplification relied on 60 Vbeta primers (plus 13 Jbeta primers). The repertoire was sequenced with immunoSEQ multiplex PCR; TCRdb's copy has only in-frame clones and lacks some. Altogether about 110,000 clones are present, about four fifths being singletons, with the ten largest covering 2.5% to 3%. The data stem from a study of cytomegalovirus exposure and HLA in healthy donors. About the study: Caucasian-associated ancestry cluster membership applied to around 80% of nearly 400 genotyped donors.

The receptor's source is a woman aged 60-70 years in good health and CMV-seropositive. The sample comprised PBMCs.

CDR3 amino acids: CASSLNPQVQAGHEQYF. CDR3 coding DNA: TGTGCCAGCAGCTTAAACCCTCAGGTGCAAGCGGGCCACGAGCAGTACTTC. The rearrangement uses TRBV7-3 and TRBJ2-7, with D possibly matching TRBD2 (6 bases). V was shortened by 1 base and J by 5 bases, with 21 bases between the two germline ends. Germline-derived CDR1 and CDR2 are SGHTA and FQGTGA. CDR3 size: 17 residues.